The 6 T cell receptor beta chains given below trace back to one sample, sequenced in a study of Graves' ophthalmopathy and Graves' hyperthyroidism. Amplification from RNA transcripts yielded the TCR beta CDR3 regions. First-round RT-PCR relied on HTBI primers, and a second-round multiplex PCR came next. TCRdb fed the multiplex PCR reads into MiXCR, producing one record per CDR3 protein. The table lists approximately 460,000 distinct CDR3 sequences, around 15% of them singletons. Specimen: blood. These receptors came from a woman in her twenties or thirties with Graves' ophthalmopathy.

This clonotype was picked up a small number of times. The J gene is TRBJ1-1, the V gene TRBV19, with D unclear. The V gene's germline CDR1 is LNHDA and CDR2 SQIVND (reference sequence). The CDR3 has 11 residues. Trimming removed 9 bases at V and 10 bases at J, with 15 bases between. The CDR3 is CASRGDLGAFF. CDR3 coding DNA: TGTGCCAGCCGCGGGGATCTAGGAGCTTTCTTT. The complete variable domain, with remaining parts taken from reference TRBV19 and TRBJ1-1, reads DGGITQSPKYLFRKEGQNVTLSCEQNLNHDAMYWYRQDPGQGLRLIYYSQIVNDFQKGDIAEGYSVSREKKESFPLTVTSAQKNPTAFYLCASRGDLGAFFGQGTRLTVV.

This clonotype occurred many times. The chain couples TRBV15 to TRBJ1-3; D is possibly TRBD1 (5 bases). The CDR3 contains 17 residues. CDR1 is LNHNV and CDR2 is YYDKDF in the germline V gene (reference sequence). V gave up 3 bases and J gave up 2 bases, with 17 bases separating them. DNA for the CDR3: TGTGCCACCAGCAGCCCCGGCGGACAAGCCGCTGGAAACACCATATATTTT. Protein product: CATSSPGGQAAGNTIYF.

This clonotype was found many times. CDR3 sequence reads: CASRNPVEGFEQYF. The CDR3 nucleotides are TGTGCCAGCAGAAACCCCGTGGAGGGTTTCGAGCAGTACTTC. This chain uses TRBV6-1 with TRBJ2-7, with a weak D call TRBD2 (6 bases). The CDR3 is 14 amino acids. CDR1 and CDR2 (germline): MNHNS, SASEGT. Trimming left V 6 bases short and J 6 bases short, with 18 bases between.

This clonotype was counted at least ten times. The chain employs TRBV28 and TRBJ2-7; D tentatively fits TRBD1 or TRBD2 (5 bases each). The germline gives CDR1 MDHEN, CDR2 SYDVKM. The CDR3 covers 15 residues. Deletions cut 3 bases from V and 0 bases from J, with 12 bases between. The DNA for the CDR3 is TGTGCCAGCAGTTTTAGGGACGCGCGCTCCTACGAGCAGTACTTC. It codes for CASSFRDARSYEQYF. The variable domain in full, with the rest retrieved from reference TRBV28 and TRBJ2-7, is DVKVTQSSRYLVKRTGEKVFLECVQDMDHENMFWYRQDPGLGLRLIYFSYDVKMKEKGDIPEGYSVSREKKERFSLILESASTNQTSMYLCASSFRDARSYEQYFGPGTRLTVT.

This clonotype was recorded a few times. In DNA, the CDR3 is TGTGCCAGCAGTTTAACGGCGGGCTCGGCCGAGCAGTACTTC. Its translation: CASSLTAGSAEQYF. The chain is built from TRBV28 and TRBJ2-7; D may be TRBD2 (5 bases). CDR1 and CDR2 from the germline V gene are MDHEN and SYDVKM. Trimming left V 2 bases short and J 6 bases short, with 14 bases between. This CDR3 has 14 residues.

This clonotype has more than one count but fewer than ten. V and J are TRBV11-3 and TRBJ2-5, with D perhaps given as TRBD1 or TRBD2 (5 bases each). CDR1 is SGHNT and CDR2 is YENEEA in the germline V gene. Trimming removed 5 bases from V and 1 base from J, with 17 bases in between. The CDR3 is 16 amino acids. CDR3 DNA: TGTGCCAGCAGCCCGCCCGGGGCAGAGTTCCAAGAGACCCAGTACTTC. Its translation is CASSPPGAEFQETQYF.